This T cell receptor (beta chain) stems from a study of OX40 agonist ivuxolimab in advanced cancers. Turning to the study itself: Partial response was recorded in three patients: one hepatocellular carcinoma and two cutaneous melanoma cases. Study-level findings and limits: The mean number of expanded clones was higher in CD8+ T cells than in CD4+. The authors did not determine the antigen specificity of the expanded peripheral T cells.

V shed 6 bases and J shed 2 bases, with 11 bases lying between them. This CDR3 comprises 13 residues. Per the germline V gene, CDR1 is LNHDA and CDR2 is SQIVND (reference sequence). Comment on this clone: Its antigen is undetermined.

The protocol was immunoSEQ multiplex PCR, while the TCRdb copy is restricted to in-frame clones and leaves out a portion. The data hold approximately 76,000 clones, with around 94% observed a single time. J is TRBJ2-7 and V is TRBV19; the D call may be TRBD1 or TRBD2 (5 bases each). The receptor was derived from an adult with an advanced solid tumor such as melanoma, head and neck, liver or kidney cancer. This sample comprised CD4+ or CD8+ T cells sorted from blood, obtained in a trial of the OX40 agonist ivuxolimab. Written as DNA, the CDR3 is TGTGCCAGTAGCGGGACCACTACCTACGAGCAGTACTTC. Translation: CASSGTTTYEQYF.